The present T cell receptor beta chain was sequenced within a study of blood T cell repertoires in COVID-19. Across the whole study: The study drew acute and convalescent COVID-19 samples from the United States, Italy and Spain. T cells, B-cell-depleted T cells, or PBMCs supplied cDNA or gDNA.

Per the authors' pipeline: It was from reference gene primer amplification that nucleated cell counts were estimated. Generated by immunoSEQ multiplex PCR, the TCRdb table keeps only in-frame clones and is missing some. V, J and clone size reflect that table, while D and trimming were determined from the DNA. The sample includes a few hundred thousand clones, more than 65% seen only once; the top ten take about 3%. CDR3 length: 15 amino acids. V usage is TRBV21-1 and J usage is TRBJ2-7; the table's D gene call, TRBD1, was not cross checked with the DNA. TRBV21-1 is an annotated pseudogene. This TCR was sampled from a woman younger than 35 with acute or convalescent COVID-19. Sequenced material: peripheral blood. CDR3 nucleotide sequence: TGTGCCAGCGGGACAGGCTATGGGAGCTCCTACGAGCAGTACTTC. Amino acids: CASGTGYGSSYEQYF.